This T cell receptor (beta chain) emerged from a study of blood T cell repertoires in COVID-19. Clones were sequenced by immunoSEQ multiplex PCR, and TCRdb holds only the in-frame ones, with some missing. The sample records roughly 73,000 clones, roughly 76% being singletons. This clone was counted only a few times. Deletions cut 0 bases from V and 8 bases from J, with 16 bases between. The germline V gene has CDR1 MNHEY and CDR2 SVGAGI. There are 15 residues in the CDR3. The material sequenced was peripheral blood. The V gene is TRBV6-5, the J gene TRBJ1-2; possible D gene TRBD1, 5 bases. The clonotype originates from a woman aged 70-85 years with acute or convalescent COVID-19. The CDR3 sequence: CASSYSRQGPYGYTF. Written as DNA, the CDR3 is TGTGCCAGCAGTTACTCGAGGCAGGGTCCTTACGGCTACACCTTC.